The 26 T cell receptor beta chains below were found in one sample sequenced in a study of cytomegalovirus exposure and HLA in healthy donors. The PCR was carried out with 60 Vbeta primers and 13 Jbeta primers. The data were produced by immunoSEQ multiplex PCR, yet TCRdb's version contains in-frame clones alone and is incomplete. This sample has about 97,000 clones, with 76% found just once. Sequenced sample: PBMCs. These TCRs come from a man aged 35-49 years in good health and CMV-seronegative.

The chain links TRBV29-1 to TRBJ1-1; D is ambiguous. Germline loops: CDR1 SQVTM, CDR2 ANQGSEA. This CDR3 spans 13 amino acids. V was cut by 7 bases and J by 0 bases, with 12 bases left in between. DNA for the CDR3: TGCAGCGCAGAGATACAGATGAACACTGAAGCTTTCTTT. This sequence encodes CSAEIQMNTEAFF.

The table lists this clone with a few counts. The chain joins TRBV7-3 to TRBJ2-3; 8 bases align to TRBD2. CDR1 is SGHTA and CDR2 is FQGTGA in the germline V gene. V was pared by 5 bases and J by 4 bases, with 8 bases of the junction left unmatched. The CDR3 is 15 amino acids. The CDR3 coding sequence is TGTGCCAGCAGCCCGTGGGGCGGGGGGTCAGATACGCAGTATTTT. Its protein is CASSPWGGGSDTQYF.

This clone was observed a single time. This chain uses TRBV7-9 with TRBJ2-1; 9 bases map to TRBD1. The germline V gene has CDR1 SEHNR and CDR2 FQNEAQ (reference sequence). The CDR3 runs 15 residues. V shed 5 bases and J 4 bases; nucleotides not matched to a gene: 6. CDR3 nucleotide sequence: TGTGCCAGCAGCATGGGACAGGGAGCTTACAATGAGCAGTTCTTC. This encodes CASSMGQGAYNEQFF.

As to this clone: Other DNA sequences in the sample encode the same CDR3. The genes are TRBV5-1 and TRBJ2-5; 11 nucleotides agree with TRBD1. The trim removed 4 bases at V and 0 bases at J, leaving 5 bases unmatched. CDR3 length equals 16 residues. In germline, CDR1 is SGHRS, CDR2 YFSETQ. CDR3 in amino acids: CASSGGTGGYQETQYF. In DNA form, the CDR3 reads TGCGCCAGCAGCGGGGGGACAGGGGGGTACCAAGAGACCCAGTACTTC.

The chain couples TRBV7-9 to TRBJ1-1; no firm D call. Germline CDR1 SEHNR, CDR2 FQNEAQ (reference sequence). Trimming shortened V by 1 base and J by 1 base, and 4 bases separated the two germline ends. The CDR3 runs to 13 residues. CDR3 DNA: TGTGCCAGCAGCTTAGGGGCGAACACTGAAGCTTTCTTT. This codes for CASSLGANTEAFF.

Worth noting for this clone: Other DNA sequences in this specimen translate into the identical CDR3. The chain couples TRBV5-1 to TRBJ1-2; 10 bases are shared with TRBD1. The CDR3 length is 14 residues. Trimming cost V 1 base and J 7 bases; bases outside gene matches: 4. In germline, CDR1 is SGHRS, CDR2 YFSETQ. In DNA, the CDR3 is TGCGCCAGCAGCTTGTGGACAGGGGGAAGTGGCTACACCTTC. Translating gives CASSLWTGGSGYTF.

This chain uses TRBV10-3 with TRBJ1-2, with 11 bases aligning to TRBD1. The germline V gene encodes CDR1 ENHRY and CDR2 SYGVKD. The CDR3 spans 16 residues. Unmatched junction bases numbered 13, after V lost 6 bases and J lost 7 bases. The DNA for the CDR3 is TGTGCCATCAGCCCCGGACAGGGGGCGCGTAGAGGTGGCTACACCTTC. Protein product: CAISPGQGARRGGYTF.

The genes are TRBV5-4 and TRBJ2-3; 7 nucleotides line up with TRBD2. Trimming at V came to 4 bases and at J to 6 bases, leaving 8 bases not matched to a gene. Germline CDR1 SGHNT, CDR2 YYREEE (reference sequence). This CDR3 comprises 14 residues. The CDR3 is CASSRGKGGDTQYF. The DNA for the CDR3 is TGTGCCAGCAGCCGGGGCAAGGGAGGGGATACGCAGTATTTT.

The chain carries TRBV12-5 and TRBJ2-3; 8 bases are a match to TRBD1. The V segment lost 1 base and the J segment 1 base; nucleotides outside the gene matches: 7. The germline V gene encodes CDR1 LGHNT and CDR2 FRNRAP. The CDR3 has 17 amino acids. This CDR3 reads CASGLGLQGGGTDTQYF. The CDR3 nucleotides read TGTGCTAGTGGTTTGGGGCTACAGGGGGGAGGCACAGATACGCAGTATTTT.

This rearrangement joins TRBV9 to TRBJ1-1; perhaps TRBD1 as D (6 bases). Per germline, CDR1 SGDLS and CDR2 YYNGEE. V was clipped by 3 bases and J by 3 bases, with 12 bases between them. CDR3 length: 14 residues. In nucleotides, the CDR3 is TGTGCCAGCAGCGCCCAAACAGGGTACACTGAAGCTTTCTTT. Translated, it gives CASSAQTGYTEAFF.

The V gene is TRBV18, the J gene TRBJ2-3; the D gene is possibly TRBD1 (5 bases). The CDR3 is 15 amino acids. V shed 6 bases and J shed 0 bases, with 13 bases lying between them. Germline-derived CDR1 and CDR2 are KGHSH and LQKENI. This CDR3 is CASSISRTSTDTQYF. As DNA, the CDR3 is TGTGCCAGCTCTATAAGCCGGACAAGCACAGATACGCAGTATTTT.

J is TRBJ2-7 and V is TRBV4-1, with D possibly being TRBD1 (6 bases). The length of the CDR3 is 15 residues. Trimming took off 5 bases at V and 1 base at J, with 15 bases between the two ends. Per germline, CDR1 MGHRA and CDR2 YSYEKL. The CDR3 reads CASSRDHRESYEQYF. CDR3 coding DNA: TGCGCCAGCAGCAGGGATCACAGGGAATCCTACGAGCAGTACTTC.

This rearrangement joins TRBV5-5 to TRBJ2-2, with 8 bases aligning to TRBD2. J lost 6 bases, V lost 3 bases, and 4 bases had no gene match. Germline lookup yields CDR1 SGHKS and CDR2 YYEKEE (reference sequence). The CDR3 has 14 residues. CDR3 nucleotide sequence: TGTGCCAGCAGCTACGGGGGGGGCCCCGGGGAGCTGTTTTTT. This translates into CASSYGGGPGELFF. The whole variable domain, remainder taken from reference TRBV5-5 and TRBJ2-2, is DAGVTQSPTHLIKTRGQQVTLRCSPISGHKSVSWYQQVLGQGPQFIFQYYEKEERGRGNFPDRFSARQFPNYSSELNVNALLLGDSALYLCASSYGGGPGELFFGEGSRLTVL.

V and J are TRBV7-6 and TRBJ2-3, with 9 bases fitting TRBD2. Germline CDR1 SGHVS, CDR2 FNYEAQ. This CDR3 has 16 residues. J lost 3 bases, V lost 7 bases, and 11 bases had no gene match. The CDR3: CASTVGAGGRTDTQYF. CDR3 DNA: TGTGCCAGCACCGTGGGTGCGGGGGGGCGGACAGATACGCAGTATTTT.

V is TRBV9 and J is TRBJ2-7; 8 bases line up with TRBD1. The CDR3 consists of 15 residues. V lost 2 bases and J lost 2; bases outside the gene matches: 6. Germline V lookup: CDR1 SGDLS, CDR2 YYNGEE. CDR3 sequence: CASSVWGTGAYEQYF. The CDR3 region has the DNA TGTGCCAGCAGCGTGTGGGGGACAGGTGCCTACGAGCAGTACTTC.

A note on this clone: A junction boundary mismatches the germline segment, possibly from a read error. The chain joins TRBV5-1 to TRBJ2-1; unclear D gene. The germline V gene encodes CDR1 SGHRS and CDR2 YFSETQ. This CDR3 comprises 15 residues. CDR3 nucleotide sequence: TGCGCCAGCAGCTTGGCCACGACCCGAGGCAATGGGCAGTTCTTC. It codes for CASSLATTRGNGQFF.

This chain links TRBV5-4 with TRBJ2-3, with 7 bases lining up with TRBD1. This CDR3 region has 15 residues. CDR1 and CDR2 from the germline V gene are SGHNT and YYREEE (reference sequence). The V gene end was trimmed by 1 base and the J gene end by 2 bases; junction bases not matched to a gene: 4. CDR3 in amino acids: CASSLPGTATDTQYF. CDR3 bases: TGTGCCAGCAGCTTGCCCGGGACAGCCACAGATACGCAGTATTTT.

The chain recombines TRBV6-5 with TRBJ1-2, with 8 positions matching TRBD1. CDR1 is MNHEY, CDR2 SVGAGI, per germline. This CDR3 has 14 residues. The V and J ends lost 4 bases and 8 bases, in that order; junction bases with no gene match: 9. CDR3 amino acids: CASSSLGQDRGYTF. CDR3 sequence (DNA): TGTGCCAGCAGTTCCCTGGGACAGGACCGGGGCTACACCTTC.

The chain couples TRBV9 to TRBJ1-1; possible D gene TRBD1, 5 bases. Germline-derived CDR1 and CDR2 are SGDLS and YYNGEE. The germline V and J ends were trimmed by 4 bases and 6 bases, with 16 bases remaining between them. The CDR3 extends over 14 amino acids. The CDR3 bases are TGTGCCAGCAGCCCCCAAAGCGCGGGGGCTGAAGCTTTCTTT. It translates to CASSPQSAGAEAFF.

The genes are TRBV5-1 and TRBJ1-4; D possibly corresponds to TRBD1 (6 bases). Per the germline V gene, CDR1 is SGHRS and CDR2 is YFSETQ. The CDR3 is 15 residues long. Trimming removed 2 bases at V and 8 bases at J, with 16 bases between. This CDR3 is CASSLTTGSKEKLFF. Written as DNA, the CDR3 is TGCGCCAGCAGCTTAACTACAGGGTCCAAGGAAAAACTGTTTTTT.

The chain is built from TRBV5-1 and TRBJ1-6, with D maybe TRBD1 (5 bases). In germline, CDR1 is SGHRS, CDR2 YFSETQ. V lost 0 bases, J lost 9 bases, and 13 bases lay in between. This CDR3 comprises 15 residues. The CDR3 loop reads CASSLAGDSTSPLHF. For the CDR3, the DNA is TGCGCCAGCAGCTTGGCCGGTGACAGTACTTCACCCCTCCACTTT. Supplemented by reference TRBV5-1 and TRBJ1-6, the full variable domain reads KAGVTQTPRYLIKTRGQQVTLSCSPISGHRSVSWYQQTPGQGLQFLFEYFSETQRNKGNFPGRFSGRQFSNSRSEMNVSTLELGDSALYLCASSLAGDSTSPLHFGNGTRLTVT.

This clone was picked up one time. J is TRBJ2-2 and V is TRBV19; TRBD1 matches 7 bases. This CDR3 is built from 15 residues. The germline gives CDR1 LNHDA, CDR2 SQIVND (reference sequence). Trimming cost V 4 bases and J 2 bases; bases outside gene matches: 4. The CDR3 DNA follows: TGTGCCAGTAGTACCCCAGGGGGTAACACCGGGGAGCTGTTTTTT. Translated: CASSTPGGNTGELFF.

The chain recombines TRBV10-3 with TRBJ1-5; D is unresolved. The length of the CDR3 is 12 residues. The V and J ends lost 3 bases and 4 bases respectively, with 4 bases between them. In germline, CDR1 is ENHRY, CDR2 SYGVKD. The DNA for the CDR3 is TGTGCCATCAGTGACGGTAATCAGCCCCAGCATTTT. The encoded protein is CAISDGNQPQHF.

This CDR3 is CAISSLAGGTHNEQFF. The CDR3 DNA sequence: TGTGCCATCAGCTCACTAGCGGGGGGCACCCACAATGAGCAGTTCTTC. V is TRBV10-3 and J is TRBJ2-1; 12 bases are a match to TRBD2. The CDR3 loop spans 16 amino acids. Germline V gene lookup returns CDR1 ENHRY and CDR2 SYGVKD. Trimming took 6 bases from V and 5 from J; bases not matched to a gene: 8.

The chain is built from TRBV4-1 and TRBJ2-3; D is possibly TRBD2 (7 bases). This CDR3 has 18 residues. Looked up from germline, CDR1 is MGHRA and CDR2 is YSYEKL. Between the trimmed V and J ends, which lost 5 bases and 2 bases, there was a span of 23 bases. The CDR3, as DNA: TGCGCCAGCAGCGGCGCCCGCGGGGGCCCTCCACCCACAGATACGCAGTATTTT. Translated, it gives CASSGARGGPPPTDTQYF.

This clone appeared a single time. This rearrangement joins TRBV18 to TRBJ2-3, with 7 bases that match TRBD2. Germline V gene lookup returns CDR1 KGHSH and CDR2 LQKENI. The junction had 10 bases not matched to a gene; V was cut back by 0 bases and J by 4 bases. The CDR3 consists of 17 residues. CDR3 nucleotides: TGTGCCAGCTCACCACCGCTGGGAGGGAATAGCGCAGATACGCAGTATTTT. Translated: CASSPPLGGNSADTQYF.